These 28 T cell receptor beta chains were all obtained from the same sample, sequenced in a study of T cell responses to AZD1222 COVID-19 vaccine. Sequencing was performed with immunoSEQ multiplex PCR; in TCRdb, only in-frame clones are kept and a portion is missing. This table holds around 120,000 clones, roughly 88% found once. Sequencing was performed on peripheral blood, taken on day 0 of AZD1222 vaccination. The receptors shown here come from an adult in good health.

The J gene is TRBJ1-1, the V gene TRBV12-5; 9 bases are a match to TRBD1. Unmatched junction bases numbered 16, after V lost 4 bases and J lost 4 bases. This CDR3 spans 18 amino acids. Germline CDR1 reads LGHNT; CDR2 reads FRNRAP. This CDR3 is CASGSSTGGASIATEAFF. The CDR3 DNA follows: TGTGCTAGTGGTTCATCAACAGGGGGCGCAAGTATCGCCACTGAAGCTTTCTTT. Full variable domain (outside the CDR3, taken from reference TRBV12-5 and TRBJ1-1): DARVTQTPRHKVTEMGQEVTMRCQPILGHNTVFWYRQTMMQGLELLAYFRNRAPLDDSGMPKDRFSAEMPDATLATLKIQPSEPRDSAVYFCASGSSTGGASIATEAFFGQGTRLTVV.

The count of this clone is one. The CDR3 DNA reads as TGCAGTGCTAGTGGGACAGGGTATCACATTCAGTACTTC. Its protein is CSASGTGYHIQYF. The J gene is TRBJ2-4, the V gene TRBV20-1; 9 positions agree with TRBD1. V gave up 3 bases and J gave up 8 bases; unmatched junction bases: 5. Germline CDR1 and CDR2: DFQATT and SNEGSKA (reference sequence). There are 13 residues in the CDR3.

This clone was seen a handful of times. The chain employs TRBV21-1 and TRBJ1-6; the table assigns TRBD1, which was not confirmed against the DNA. TRBV21-1 is a listed pseudogene. The CDR3 is 17 amino acids. The CDR3: CASSKYFPGHKSSPLHF. CDR3 sequence (DNA): TGTGCCAGCAGCAAGTATTTCCCGGGACACAAAAGCTCACCCCTCCACTTT.

This rearrangement joins TRBV19 to TRBJ1-2; D may be TRBD1 (5 bases). Trimming cost V 3 bases and J 6 bases, with 14 bases left between them. Per the germline V gene, CDR1 is LNHDA and CDR2 is SQIVND (reference sequence). The CDR3 loop spans 14 amino acids. The CDR3 DNA reads TGTGCCAGTAGTATGCCCACGGGGCGGGATGGCTACACCTTC. It encodes CASSMPTGRDGYTF.

The J gene is TRBJ1-4, the V gene TRBV4-2, with D hard to call. Deletions cut 3 bases from V and 8 bases from J, with 19 bases between. There are 16 residues in the CDR3. The germline CDR1 and CDR2 sequences are LGHNA and YNFKEQ. As DNA, the CDR3 is TGTGCCAGCAGCCACACATTTCGACGATCAGAGGAAAAACTGTTTTTT. Its translation is CASSHTFRRSEEKLFF.

This clone was observed a few times. This chain uses TRBV25-1 with TRBJ2-5, with D perhaps TRBD2 (6 bases). Germline lookup yields CDR1 MGHDK and CDR2 SYGVNS. Trimming removed 6 bases from V and 5 bases from J, with 10 bases in between. The CDR3 covers 12 residues. For the CDR3, the DNA is TGTGCCAGCAGGGCTGGGGGGGAGACCCAGTACTTC. It encodes CASRAGGETQYF. The full variable domain, with the rest looked up from reference TRBV25-1 and TRBJ2-5, is EADIYQTPRYLVIGTGKKITLECSQTMGHDKMYWYQQDPGMELHLIHYSYGVNSTEKGDLSSESTVSRIRTEHFPLTLESARPSHTSQYLCASRAGGETQYFGPGTRLLVL.

The genes are TRBV18 and TRBJ2-5; D is undetermined. The CDR3 extends over 13 amino acids. V lost 3 bases, J lost 1 base, and 6 bases lay in between. Germline lookup yields CDR1 KGHSH and CDR2 LQKENI. CDR3 bases: TGTGCCAGCTCACCTCCTATCCAAGAGACCCAGTACTTC. Protein: CASSPPIQETQYF.

This clone was found once. The rearrangement uses TRBV5-1 and TRBJ2-5; maybe TRBD1 (6 bases). Germline V CDR1 and CDR2: SGHRS, YFSETQ. Trimming shortened V by 0 bases and J by 1 base, and 10 bases separated the two germline ends. This CDR3 has 15 residues. This CDR3 is CASSLGGQTQETQYF. The CDR3 DNA is TGCGCCAGCAGCTTGGGGGGGCAGACCCAAGAGACCCAGTACTTC.

This chain uses TRBV25-1 with TRBJ1-1; no clear D. The CDR3 covers 13 residues. Germline CDR1 is MGHDK and CDR2 is SYGVNS. The V end lost 1 base, the J end lost 8 bases, and 11 bases lay between the germline ends. The CDR3 loop is CASSEWDREEAFF. The DNA of the CDR3 is TGTGCCAGCAGTGAATGGGATAGGGAGGAAGCTTTCTTT.

This sequence joins TRBV21-1 and TRBJ2-1. TRBV21-1 is a known pseudogene. The CDR3 sequence is 15 residues long. CDR3 loop: CASSSSAHSYNEQFF. Here the CDR3 DNA reads TGTGCCAGCAGCAGTTCAGCCCACTCCTACAATGAGCAGTTCTTC.

The chain uses TRBV2 and TRBJ1-5; 9 bases agree with TRBD1. From germline, CDR1 is SNHLY and CDR2 FYNNEI. J was trimmed by 4 bases and V by 4 bases; bases with no gene match: 5. CDR3 length: 15 residues. CDR3 in amino acids: CASSGRDRGNQPQHF. CDR3 DNA sequence: TGTGCCAGCAGTGGGCGAGACAGGGGGAATCAGCCCCAGCATTTT.

The chain is built from TRBV7-9 and TRBJ2-2, with D perhaps assigned TRBD1 or TRBD2 (6 bases each). Per the germline V gene, CDR1 is SEHNR and CDR2 is FQNEAQ (reference sequence). The CDR3 covers 15 residues. Trimming removed 8 bases from V and 3 bases from J, with 16 bases in between. The CDR3 reads CASSGSGADTGELFF. CDR3 DNA sequence: TGTGCCAGCTCTGGGTCGGGGGCGGACACCGGGGAGCTGTTTTTT.

This chain joins TRBV28 and TRBJ2-2; 8 nucleotides line up with TRBD2. This CDR3 has 15 amino acids. Germline lookup yields CDR1 MDHEN and CDR2 SYDVKM. With V trimmed by 8 bases and J by 4 bases, 9 bases remained unmatched. The CDR3 reads CASLRPGGRTGELFF. DNA for the CDR3: TGTGCCAGCCTTCGGCCGGGGGGGCGCACCGGGGAGCTGTTTTTT.

The rearrangement joins TRBV7-2 to TRBJ1-3; D remains unclear. There are 15 residues in the CDR3. The germline CDR1 and CDR2 sequences are SGHTA and FQGNSA. V was clipped by 2 bases and J by 0 bases, with 8 bases between them. The CDR3 sequence is CASSLSISSGNTIYF. Written as DNA, the CDR3 is TGTGCCAGCAGCTTATCTATTTCCTCTGGAAACACCATATATTTT.

This sequence joins TRBV10-3 and TRBJ1-1; D ambiguous. The CDR3 spans 15 residues. Between the trimmed V and J ends, which lost 2 bases and 10 bases, there was a span of 20 bases. Looked up from germline, CDR1 is ENHRY and CDR2 is SYGVKD. CDR3 sequence reads: CAISEPGAVASRAFF. The DNA of the CDR3 is TGTGCCATCAGTGAGCCCGGCGCGGTGGCTTCTAGAGCTTTCTTT.

V and J are TRBV28 and TRBJ2-5; unclear D gene. CDR1 is MDHEN and CDR2 is SYDVKM in the germline V gene. The length of the CDR3 is 14 residues. V lost 3 bases to trimming and J lost 2 bases, with 10 bases between them. CDR3 protein: CASSFWVTQETQYF. The CDR3, as DNA: TGTGCCAGCAGTTTTTGGGTTACGCAAGAGACCCAGTACTTC. Looking up the rest from reference TRBV28 and TRBJ2-5 gives the full variable domain: DVKVTQSSRYLVKRTGEKVFLECVQDMDHENMFWYRQDPGLGLRLIYFSYDVKMKEKGDIPEGYSVSREKKERFSLILESASTNQTSMYLCASSFWVTQETQYFGPGTRLLVL.

J is TRBJ2-1 and V is TRBV7-3; 8 positions match TRBD2. CDR3 length equals 16 residues. J lost 4 bases, V lost 2 bases, and 7 bases had no gene match. Germline V gene data show CDR1 as SGHTA and CDR2 as FQGTGA. The CDR3 DNA is TGTGCCAGCAGCTTATCCGGGGGGGCCAAGTACAATGAGCAGTTCTTC. Amino acids: CASSLSGGAKYNEQFF.

This clone was seen just once. The rearrangement links TRBV5-5 to TRBJ1-5; tentative D call: TRBD1 (5 bases). V was pared by 4 bases and J by 4 bases, with 12 bases between. The germline CDR1 and CDR2 sequences are SGHKS and YYEKEE (reference sequence). The CDR3 has 14 amino acids. This CDR3 is CASSTEGRNQPQHF. The CDR3 bases are TGTGCCAGCAGCACAGAGGGACGAAATCAGCCCCAGCATTTT.

This clone was seen just once. This chain links TRBV19 with TRBJ2-5, with TRBD1 matching 7 bases. The V segment lost 5 bases and the J segment 2 bases; nucleotides outside the gene matches: 5. The germline CDR1 and CDR2 sequences are LNHDA and SQIVND (reference sequence). The CDR3 covers 14 residues. The DNA of the CDR3 is TGTGCCAGTAGTCCCAAGGACAGGCAAGAGACCCAGTACTTC. Encoded protein: CASSPKDRQETQYF.

This clone turned up a few times. The V gene is TRBV5-6, the J gene TRBJ1-1; the D gene is possibly TRBD1 (5 bases). The germline gives CDR1 SGHDT, CDR2 YYEEEE. With 1 base removed from V and 4 bases from J, the gap between germline ends came to 8 bases. There are 13 residues in the CDR3. In nucleotides, the CDR3 is TGTGCCAGCAGCTTGTGGGGGGGCACTGAAGCTTTCTTT. Encoded protein: CASSLWGGTEAFF.

The chain combines TRBV18 with TRBJ1-6, with 9 bases fitting TRBD1. Germline lookup yields CDR1 KGHSH and CDR2 LQKENI. V was clipped by 3 bases and J by 9 bases; unmatched bases: 9. The length of the CDR3 is 16 residues. As DNA, the CDR3 is TGTGCCAGCTCACCGACGACAACAGGGGGCGTTTCACCCCTCCACTTT. It specifies CASSPTTTGGVSPLHF. Looking up the rest from reference TRBV18 and TRBJ1-6 gives the full variable domain: NAGVMQNPRHLVRRRGQEARLRCSPMKGHSHVYWYRQLPEEGLKFMVYLQKENIIDESGMPKERFSAEFPKEGPSILRIQQVVRGDSAAYFCASSPTTTGGVSPLHFGNGTRLTVT.

The chain is built from TRBV7-2 and TRBJ2-1; the D is unclear. Looked up from germline, CDR1 is SGHTA and CDR2 is FQGNSA. V was trimmed by 3 bases and J by 0 bases, leaving 6 bases between them. The CDR3 has 14 residues. The CDR3 DNA sequence: TGTGCCAGCAGCTTTAGCAGCTCCTACAATGAGCAGTTCTTC. It codes for CASSFSSSYNEQFF.

The chain couples TRBV7-9 to TRBJ2-7, with D possibly TRBD1 on 6 matching bases. Per germline, CDR1 SEHNR and CDR2 FQNEAQ (reference sequence). CDR3 length equals 14 residues. V was cut by 0 bases and J by 5 bases, with 11 bases left in between. For the CDR3, the DNA is TGTGCCAGCAGCTTAGCGGTCGGACAGAACGAGCAGTACTTC. It yields the protein CASSLAVGQNEQYF.

The chain joins TRBV7-6 to TRBJ2-1, with D possibly matching TRBD2 (6 bases). The CDR3 is made up of 16 amino acids. V was shortened by 0 bases and J by 5 bases, with 14 bases between the two germline ends. The germline V gene has CDR1 SGHVS and CDR2 FNYEAQ. The CDR3 sequence is CASSLALGTANNEQFF. In DNA form, the CDR3 reads TGTGCCAGCAGCTTAGCCCTAGGGACTGCTAACAATGAGCAGTTCTTC.

The rearrangement joins TRBV6-5 to TRBJ1-2, with 7 bases identical to TRBD1. The germline CDR1 and CDR2 sequences are MNHEY and SVGAGI. The CDR3 has 14 residues. With V trimmed by 6 bases and J by 0 bases, 4 bases remained unmatched. This CDR3 reads CASSSGTANYGYTF. CDR3 nucleotide sequence: TGTGCCAGCAGCTCCGGGACAGCTAACTATGGCTACACCTTC.

The chain has TRBV9 and TRBJ2-2, with TRBD2 as a possible D gene (7 bases). The CDR3 contains 17 residues. V lost 0 bases and J lost 4, with 16 bases in between. The V gene's germline CDR1 is SGDLS and CDR2 YYNGEE. CDR3 protein: CASSVVGGASVTGELFF. The CDR3 nucleotides are TGTGCCAGCAGCGTAGTTGGGGGGGCGTCGGTCACCGGGGAGCTGTTTTTT.

This chain connects TRBV28 to TRBJ2-3; 11 bases agree with TRBD2. The CDR3 is 17 amino acids. The J segment lost 6 bases and the V segment lost 2 bases, leaving 10 bases of the junction unmatched. The germline V gene encodes CDR1 MDHEN and CDR2 SYDVKM. The CDR3: CASSLLAGGIREDTQYF. The CDR3 DNA reads as TGTGCCAGCAGTTTACTAGCGGGGGGCATCCGGGAGGATACGCAGTATTTT.

The chain is built from TRBV5-1 and TRBJ2-1; 13 bases match TRBD2. CDR1 and CDR2 (germline): SGHRS, YFSETQ. The J segment lost 6 bases and the V segment lost 5 bases, leaving 8 bases of the junction unmatched. The CDR3 totals 16 residues. The CDR3 spells CASRGLAGAPANEQFF. In DNA form, the CDR3 reads TGCGCCAGCAGAGGACTAGCGGGGGCCCCTGCCAATGAGCAGTTCTTC.